This TCR beta chain was profiled in a study of PD-1 blockade in classical Hodgkin lymphoma. Study-wide results and caveats: Patients with a complete response exhibited baseline diversity comparable to newly diagnosed patients. Diversity in CD4+ TCRs, unlike that measured in CD8+ TCRs, had risen significantly by C4D1.

Relapses following autologous stem cell transplantation were seen in all patients, with brentuximab vedotin exposure varying. Best responses fell into complete response, partial response or progressive disease. The protocol was immunoSEQ multiplex PCR, while the TCRdb copy is restricted to in-frame clones and leaves out a portion. The data contain 25,000 to 35,000 clones, roughly 76% of them singletons. On this clone itself: The antigen remains unidentified.

The source of this sequence is a human donor with classical Hodgkin lymphoma. This sample comprised peripheral blood mononuclear cells (PBMCs), obtained before the second cycle of nivolumab.

CDR3 region: CASSPTWGLEAFF. In nucleotides, the CDR3 is TGTGCCAGCAGTCCTACCTGGGGCCTAGAAGCTTTCTTT. The chain joins TRBV6-5 to TRBJ1-1; weak D call: TRBD1 (5 bases). CDR1 is MNHEY and CDR2 is SVGAGI in the germline V gene. V was trimmed by 5 bases and J by 8 bases, leaving 15 bases between them. The CDR3 contains 13 residues.